These 3 T cell receptor beta chains were all obtained from the same sample, sequenced in a study of cytomegalovirus exposure and HLA in healthy donors. PCR amplification relied on 60 Vbeta primers (plus 13 Jbeta primers). Clones were sequenced by immunoSEQ multiplex PCR, and TCRdb holds only the in-frame ones, with some missing. The profile shows around 130,000 clones, roughly 82% of them singletons. Sequenced: PBMCs. These TCRs come from a male donor in good health and CMV-seropositive.

The chain combines TRBV9 with TRBJ2-2, with no clear D. Trimming removed 4 bases at V and 6 bases at J, with 13 bases between. The V gene's germline CDR1 is SGDLS and CDR2 YYNGEE. This CDR3 is built from 14 residues. Written as DNA, the CDR3 is TGTGCCAGCAGCTTCCGAAGAGTTTCCGGGGAGCTGTTTTTT. Its translation: CASSFRRVSGELFF.

The J gene is TRBJ1-1, the V gene TRBV13, with 8 bases lining up with TRBD1. Per germline, CDR1 PRHDT and CDR2 FYEKMQ (reference sequence). The J segment lost 1 base and the V segment lost 4 bases, leaving 2 bases of the junction unmatched. CDR3 size: 14 residues. The DNA for the CDR3 is TGTGCCAGCAGCTATGGACAGGGGAACACTGAAGCTTTCTTT. Protein sequence: CASSYGQGNTEAFF.

The chain carries TRBV11-2 and TRBJ2-3; 12 positions agree with TRBD2. J was trimmed by 2 bases and V by 5 bases; bases with no gene match: 5. Germline V lookup: CDR1 SGHAT, CDR2 FQNNGV. CDR3 length equals 16 residues. CDR3 protein: CASSTWTSGATDTQYF. CDR3 in DNA: TGTGCCAGCAGCACCTGGACTAGCGGGGCCACAGATACGCAGTATTTT.